What follows is one TCR beta chain and its context. Its antigen is still unknown. Profiled with immunoSEQ multiplex PCR; TCRdb holds only in-frame clones, not every one. The sample has about 100,000 clones; roughly 90% are singletons. This sample stems from a study of T cell responses to AZD1222 COVID-19 vaccine. Study as a whole: Second-dose intervals of approximately 4 or approximately 12 weeks were pooled.

Study observations and caveats: At study baseline, merely roughly 6 AZD1222 recipients were seropositive. Spike-specific TCR breadth and depth went up after people got two AZD1222 doses. Clonal diversity was possibly underestimated, and the donors were mostly white British, with more females.

Germline values: CDR1 ENHRY, CDR2 SYGVKD. CDR3 length: 14 residues. The ends were cut back, 6 bases at V and 0 bases at J, with 8 bases in the middle. Sample: peripheral blood, taken on day 0 of AZD1222 vaccination. The sequence was collected from an adult in good health. V is TRBV10-3 and J is TRBJ1-4; no firm D call. CDR3 DNA: TGTGCCATCAGAAACAGTGCAACTAATGAAAAACTGTTTTTT. Its translation is CAIRNSATNEKLFF.